The present T cell receptor beta chain was sequenced within a study of cytomegalovirus exposure and HLA in healthy donors. Study results and caveats: Immune exposure information comprised only CMV serostatus. A later analysis found most CMV-associated TCR beta chains apparently HLA-restricted. Later, an analysis found that common viral pathogens appeared to be linked with several of the most significant clusters.

Comments on this clone: The target antigen is unknown.

PCR employed 60 Vbeta and 13 Jbeta primers. Method: immunoSEQ multiplex PCR; TCRdb's copy keeps in-frame clones and lacks some. The data hold roughly 92,000 clones, with 80% observed a single time. Sequenced sample: PBMCs. This clonotype was sampled from a man aged 50-59 years in good health and CMV-seropositive.

The CDR3 region is CASSRSAETQYF. The CDR3 coding sequence is TGTGCCAGCAGCAGAAGCGCGGAGACCCAGTACTTC. This sequence joins TRBV21-1 and TRBJ2-5; the D call of TRBD2 is as the table states it, not checked on the DNA. TRBV21-1 is deemed a pseudogene. The CDR3 runs to 12 residues.